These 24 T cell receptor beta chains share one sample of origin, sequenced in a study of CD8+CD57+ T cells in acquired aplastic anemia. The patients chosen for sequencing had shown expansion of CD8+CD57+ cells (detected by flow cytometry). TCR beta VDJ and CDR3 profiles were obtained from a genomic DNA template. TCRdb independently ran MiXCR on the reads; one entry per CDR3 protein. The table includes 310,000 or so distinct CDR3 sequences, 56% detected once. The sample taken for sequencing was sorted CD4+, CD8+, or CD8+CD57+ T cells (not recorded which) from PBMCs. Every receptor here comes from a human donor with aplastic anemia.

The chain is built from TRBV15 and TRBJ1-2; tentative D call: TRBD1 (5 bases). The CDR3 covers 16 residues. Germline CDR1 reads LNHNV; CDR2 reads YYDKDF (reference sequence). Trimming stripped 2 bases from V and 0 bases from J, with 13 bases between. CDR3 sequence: CATSRQRRDPNYGYTF. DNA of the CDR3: TGTGCCACCAGCAGACAGAGGAGGGACCCTAACTATGGCTACACCTTC.

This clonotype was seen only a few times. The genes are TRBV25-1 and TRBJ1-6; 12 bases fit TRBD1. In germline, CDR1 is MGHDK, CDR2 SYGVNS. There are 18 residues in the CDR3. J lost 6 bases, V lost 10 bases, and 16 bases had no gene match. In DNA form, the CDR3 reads TGTGCCACCTCAAACGTGGGACAGGGGGCCTGGGGTAATTCACCCCTCCACTTT. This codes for CATSNVGQGAWGNSPLHF. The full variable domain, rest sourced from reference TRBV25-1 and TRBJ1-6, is EADIYQTPRYLVIGTGKKITLECSQTMGHDKMYWYQQDPGMELHLIHYSYGVNSTEKGDLSSESTVSRIRTEHFPLTLESARPSHTSQYLCATSNVGQGAWGNSPLHFGNGTRLTVT.

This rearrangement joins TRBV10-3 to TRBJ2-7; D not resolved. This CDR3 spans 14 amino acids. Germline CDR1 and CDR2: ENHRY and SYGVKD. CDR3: CVLTVHQSSYEQYF. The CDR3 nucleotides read TGTGTCCTCACCGTGCACCAGAGCTCCTACGAGCAGTACTTC.

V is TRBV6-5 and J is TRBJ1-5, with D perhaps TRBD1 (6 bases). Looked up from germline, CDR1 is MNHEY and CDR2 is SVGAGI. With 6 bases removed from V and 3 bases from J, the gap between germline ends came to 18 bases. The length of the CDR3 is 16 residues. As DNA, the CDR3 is TGTGCCAGCAGATTACTAGCGGGGGCCCTCAATCAGCCCCAGCATTTT. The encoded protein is CASRLLAGALNQPQHF.

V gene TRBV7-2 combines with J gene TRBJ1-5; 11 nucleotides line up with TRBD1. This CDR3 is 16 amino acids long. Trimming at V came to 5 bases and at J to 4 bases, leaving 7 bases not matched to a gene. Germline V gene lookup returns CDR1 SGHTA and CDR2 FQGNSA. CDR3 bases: TGTGCCAGCAGCCCTCGGGACAGGGGGGCGAATCAGCCCCAGCATTTT. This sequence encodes CASSPRDRGANQPQHF.

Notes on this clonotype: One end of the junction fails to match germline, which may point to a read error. This chain's CDR3 is CASSGGLALSYEQYF. In DNA form, the CDR3 reads TGTGCCAGCAGCGGTGGACTAGCGCTCTCCTACGAGCAGTACTTC. This rearrangement joins TRBV5-1 to TRBJ2-7, with TRBD2 matching over 9 bases. CDR3 length: 15 residues. Germline lookup yields CDR1 SGHRS and CDR2 YFSETQ.

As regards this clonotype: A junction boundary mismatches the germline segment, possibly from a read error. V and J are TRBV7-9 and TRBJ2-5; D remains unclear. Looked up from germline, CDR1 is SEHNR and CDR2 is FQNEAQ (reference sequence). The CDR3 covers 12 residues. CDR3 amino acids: CASSKDQGTQYF. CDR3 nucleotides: TGTGCCAGCAGCAAGGACCAAGGGACCCAGTACTTC. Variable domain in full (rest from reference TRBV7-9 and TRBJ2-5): DTGVSQNPRHKITKRGQNVTFRCDPISEHNRLYWYRQTLGQGPEFLTYFQNEAQLEKSRLLSDRFSAERPKGSFSTLEIQRTEQGDSAMYLCASSKDQGTQYFGPGTRLLVL.

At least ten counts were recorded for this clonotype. Here the CDR3 DNA reads TGTGCCAGCAGCCAAGATCGAAGGCAGGGGGCTGGTGGCTACACCTTC. Translating gives CASSQDRRQGAGGYTF. The V call is TRBV3-1, the J call TRBJ1-2, with 8 bases lining up with TRBD1. Germline CDR1 and CDR2: LGHDT and YNNKEL (reference sequence). The CDR3 loop spans 16 amino acids. V trimming: 0 bases; J trimming: 7 bases; junction bases outside the gene matches: 10.

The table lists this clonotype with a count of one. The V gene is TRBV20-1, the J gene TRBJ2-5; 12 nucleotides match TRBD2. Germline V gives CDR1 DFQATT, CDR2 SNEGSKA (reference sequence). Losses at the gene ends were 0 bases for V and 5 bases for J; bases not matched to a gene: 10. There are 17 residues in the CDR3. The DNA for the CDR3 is TGCAGTGCTAGAGATCTTCTTCTAGCGGGGGGGCTGGAGACCCAGTACTTC. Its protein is CSARDLLLAGGLETQYF.

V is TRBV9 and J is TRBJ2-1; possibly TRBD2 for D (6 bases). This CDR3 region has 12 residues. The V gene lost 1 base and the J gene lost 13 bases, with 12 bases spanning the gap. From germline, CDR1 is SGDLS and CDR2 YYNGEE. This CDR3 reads CASSVYGGDQFF. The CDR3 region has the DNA TGTGCCAGCAGCGTATACGGAGGGGATCAGTTCTTC.

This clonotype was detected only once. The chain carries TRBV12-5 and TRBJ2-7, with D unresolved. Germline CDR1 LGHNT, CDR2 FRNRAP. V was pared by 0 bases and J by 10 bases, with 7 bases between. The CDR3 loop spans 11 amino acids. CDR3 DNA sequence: TGTGCTAGTGGTTTGGTACCCGGACAGTACTTC. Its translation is CASGLVPGQYF.

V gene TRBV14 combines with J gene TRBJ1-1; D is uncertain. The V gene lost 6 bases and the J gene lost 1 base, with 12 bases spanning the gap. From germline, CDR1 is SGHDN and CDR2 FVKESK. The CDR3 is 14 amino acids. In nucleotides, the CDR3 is TGTGCCAGCAGTTTTCAGGCGTCGAACACTGAAGCTTTCTTT. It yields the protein CASSFQASNTEAFF. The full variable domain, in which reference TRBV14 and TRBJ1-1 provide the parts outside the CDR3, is EAGVTQFPSHSVIEKGQTVTLRCDPISGHDNLYWYRRVMGKEIKFLLHFVKESKQDESGMPNNRFLAERTGGTYSTLKVQPAELEDSGVYFCASSFQASNTEAFFGQGTRLTVV.

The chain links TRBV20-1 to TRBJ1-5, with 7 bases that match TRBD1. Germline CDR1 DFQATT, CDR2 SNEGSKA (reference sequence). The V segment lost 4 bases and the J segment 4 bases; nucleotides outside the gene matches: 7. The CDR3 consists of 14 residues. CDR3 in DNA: TGCAGTGCTAAAGGACAGGTCGGGAATCAGCCCCAGCATTTT. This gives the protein CSAKGQVGNQPQHF.

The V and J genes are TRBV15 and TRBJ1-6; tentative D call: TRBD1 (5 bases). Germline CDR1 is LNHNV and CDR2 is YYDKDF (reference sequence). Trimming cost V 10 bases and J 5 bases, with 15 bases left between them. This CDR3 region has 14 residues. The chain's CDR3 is CASTGWGNNSPLHF. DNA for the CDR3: TGTGCCAGTACGGGTTGGGGGAATAATTCACCCCTCCACTTT.

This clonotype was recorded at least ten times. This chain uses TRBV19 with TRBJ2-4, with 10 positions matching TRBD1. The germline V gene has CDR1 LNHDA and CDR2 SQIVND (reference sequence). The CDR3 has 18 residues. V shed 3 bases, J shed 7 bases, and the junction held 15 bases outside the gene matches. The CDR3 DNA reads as TGTGCCAGTAGTATCGGTGGGACAGGGGAACGGCTGGGGAACATTCAGTACTTC. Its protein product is CASSIGGTGERLGNIQYF. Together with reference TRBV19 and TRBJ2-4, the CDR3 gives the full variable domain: DGGITQSPKYLFRKEGQNVTLSCEQNLNHDAMYWYRQDPGQGLRLIYYSQIVNDFQKGDIAEGYSVSREKKESFPLTVTSAQKNPTAFYLCASSIGGTGERLGNIQYFGAGTRLSVL.

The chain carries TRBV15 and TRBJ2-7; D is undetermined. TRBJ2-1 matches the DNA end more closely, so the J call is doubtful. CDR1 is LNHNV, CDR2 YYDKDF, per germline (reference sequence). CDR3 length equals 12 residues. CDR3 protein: CATSRVGYEQFF. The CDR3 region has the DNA TGTGCCACCAGCAGAGTAGGGTACGAGCAGTTCTTC.

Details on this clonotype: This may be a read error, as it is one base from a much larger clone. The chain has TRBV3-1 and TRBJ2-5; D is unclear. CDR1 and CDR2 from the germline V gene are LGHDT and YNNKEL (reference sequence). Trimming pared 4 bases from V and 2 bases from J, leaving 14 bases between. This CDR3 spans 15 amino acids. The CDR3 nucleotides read TGTGCCAGCAGCCCAGATCCCAACCGGCAAGAGACCCAGTACTTC. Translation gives CASSPDPNRQETQYF.

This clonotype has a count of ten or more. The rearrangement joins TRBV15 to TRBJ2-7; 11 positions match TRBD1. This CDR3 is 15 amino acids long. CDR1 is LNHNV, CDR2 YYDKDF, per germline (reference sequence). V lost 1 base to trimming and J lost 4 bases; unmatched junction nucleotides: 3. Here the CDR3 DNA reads TGTGCCACCAGCAGAGGGACAGGGGGCATTTACGAGCAGTACTTC. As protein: CATSRGTGGIYEQYF.

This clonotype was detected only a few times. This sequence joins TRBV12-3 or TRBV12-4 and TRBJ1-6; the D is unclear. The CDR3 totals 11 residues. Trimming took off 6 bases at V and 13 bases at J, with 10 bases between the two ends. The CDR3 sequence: CASSGAKPLHF. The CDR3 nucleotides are TGTGCCAGCAGCGGCGCCAAGCCCCTCCACTTT.

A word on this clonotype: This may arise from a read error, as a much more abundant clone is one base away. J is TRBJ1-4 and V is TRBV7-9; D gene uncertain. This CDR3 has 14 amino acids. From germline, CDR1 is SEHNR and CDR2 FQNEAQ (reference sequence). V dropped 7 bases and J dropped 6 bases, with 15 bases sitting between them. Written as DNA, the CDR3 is TGTGCCAGCAACCCAGGACGTGGGGATGAAAAACTGTTTTTT. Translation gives CASNPGRGDEKLFF.

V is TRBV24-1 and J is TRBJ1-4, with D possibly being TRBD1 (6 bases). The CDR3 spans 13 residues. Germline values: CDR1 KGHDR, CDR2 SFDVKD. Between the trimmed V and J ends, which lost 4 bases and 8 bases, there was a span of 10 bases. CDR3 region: CATSETDREKLFF. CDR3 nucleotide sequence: TGTGCCACCAGTGAGACCGACAGGGAAAAACTGTTTTTT.

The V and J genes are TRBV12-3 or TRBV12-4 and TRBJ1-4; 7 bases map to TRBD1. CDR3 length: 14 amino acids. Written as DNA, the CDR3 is TGTGCTAGTGGTTTACATACAGGGGCACCAAAACTGTTTTTT. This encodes CASGLHTGAPKLFF.

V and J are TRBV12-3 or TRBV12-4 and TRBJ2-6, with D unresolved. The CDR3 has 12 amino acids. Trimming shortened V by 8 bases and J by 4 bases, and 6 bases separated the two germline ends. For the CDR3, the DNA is TGTGCCAGCGGTCAGGGGGCCAACGTCCTGACTTTC. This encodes CASGQGANVLTF.

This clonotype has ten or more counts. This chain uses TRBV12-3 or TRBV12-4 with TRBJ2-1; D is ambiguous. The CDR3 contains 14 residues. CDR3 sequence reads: CASRKGSFYNEQFF. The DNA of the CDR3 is TGTGCATCCCGTAAAGGGTCATTTTACAATGAGCAGTTCTTC.